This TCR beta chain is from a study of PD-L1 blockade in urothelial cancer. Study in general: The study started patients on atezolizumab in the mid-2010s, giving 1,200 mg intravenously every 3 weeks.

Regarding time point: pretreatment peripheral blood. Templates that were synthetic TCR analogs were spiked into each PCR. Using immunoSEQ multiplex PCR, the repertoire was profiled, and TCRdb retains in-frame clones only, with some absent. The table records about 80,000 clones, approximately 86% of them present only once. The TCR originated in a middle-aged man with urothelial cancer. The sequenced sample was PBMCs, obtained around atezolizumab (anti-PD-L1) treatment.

CDR3 amino acids: CASSNPGGGTAGNTIYF. DNA for the CDR3: TGTGCCAGCAGCAACCCCGGCGGGGGGACCGCCGGAAACACCATATATTTT. This chain joins TRBV21-1 and TRBJ1-3. TRBV21-1 is termed a pseudogene. This CDR3 is built from 17 residues.